This T cell receptor (beta chain) appears in the sequencing data of a study of identical twins (TCRdb year 2016). General notes on the study: The study deep-sequenced TCR alpha and beta repertoires from monozygotic twins, unrelated adults of various ages and cord blood to test whether fetal clonotypes persist. To rule out contamination, the twin experiments were replicated at different times with different library preparation protocols.

Library construction relied on 5' RACE. Data came from an Illumina HiSeq 2000. Template switching introduced a universal primer binding site; the final cDNA contained a unique molecular identifier, enabling accurate counting of TCR cDNA molecules. First-strand cDNA for TCR alpha and beta chains was synthesized from specific primers in the conserved constant-segment region. To control for contamination, each cDNA library was double barcoded with a SMART-Mk sample barcode plus Illumina barcodes. TruSeq adapter sequences and Illumina sample barcodes were added in two successive PCR steps. The Illumina HiSeq platform was used with custom primers to sequence TCR alpha and beta cDNA libraries. The authors processed their data as follows. MiGEC processed the raw reads to extract unique molecular identifiers, while MiXCR was used to determine the CDR3 positions. Recombination models were inferred per individual with the repgenHMM and IGoR tools using an EM algorithm. The tcR package in R was used for shared clonotype analysis, with sharing normalized by the product of cloneset sizes. To study raw recombination free of thymic and clonal selection effects, out-of-frame nonproductive sequences were analyzed. Through fastp at Q25 and MiXCR, TCRdb rebuilt clones from the public reads, retaining in-frame beta chains. One record per CDR3 amino acid sequence lists the most common genes and DNA. The V and J calls and clone size come from TCRdb's table, not from the authors' own analysis. In this sample the table shows hundreds of thousands of distinct CDR3 sequences, approximately 6.1% of which occur a single time. Of the sample, roughly 1.6% falls within the top ten clones.

Regarding this clonotype: The target of this receptor is not known. Base qualities are missing; no much larger clone stands one base away.

What the research found in general, with its limitations: Because the same donors could not be followed over many years, conclusions were based on cross-sectional statistical analysis. Zero-insertion analyses could be partly confounded by invariant T cells such as MAIT and iNKT, although diverse VJ usage argued against such confounding for most clonotypes. Fewer insertions were carried by abundant cord blood beta clonotypes; a weaker similar trend was observed in young adult naive repertoires, while no such trend was observed in memory repertoires. Excess twin sharing in beta out-of-frame sequences was weaker because fewer shared sequences lowered the signal-to-noise ratio. Out-of-frame TCR alpha sharing in monozygotic twins was systematically underestimated by recombination models, whereas sharing between unrelated individuals was in agreement with the recombination models. Compared with coincidental sharing between unrelated individuals, out-of-frame TCR alpha sequences shared between twins showed an excess of sequences with low generation probability.

Only healthy Caucasian donors were included. Three unrelated non-twin adults were also sequenced: a male aged 18 to 30, a male aged 50 to 60 and a female aged 50 to 60. Miltenyi CD45RO+ enrichment and human naive T-cell isolation kits were used to isolate memory (CD45RO+) and naive T cells from PBMC. The germline V gene (reference sequence) gives CDR1 as DFQATT and CDR2 as SNEGSKA. Spanning cysteine to phenylalanine, the CDR3 consists of 15 amino acids. Only the CDR3 portion is preserved as DNA: 45 bases, with reading frame beginning at the first base. The germline ends are 9 bases apart after V is trimmed by 1 base and J by 0 bases.

This TCR was recovered from a man aged 18 to 30 in good health. Recombination joined TRBV20-1 with TRBJ1-4; the D segment could be TRBD1, given 6 matching bases. Input material: naive T cells sorted from blood. In light of the paper, this sample's cell subset or site label describes: cells isolated with a human naive T-cell isolation kit. The DNA sequence reads TGCAGTGCTAGAGCCAGGGGAGCAACTAATGAAAAACTGTTTTTT. It translates as CSARARGATNEKLFF.